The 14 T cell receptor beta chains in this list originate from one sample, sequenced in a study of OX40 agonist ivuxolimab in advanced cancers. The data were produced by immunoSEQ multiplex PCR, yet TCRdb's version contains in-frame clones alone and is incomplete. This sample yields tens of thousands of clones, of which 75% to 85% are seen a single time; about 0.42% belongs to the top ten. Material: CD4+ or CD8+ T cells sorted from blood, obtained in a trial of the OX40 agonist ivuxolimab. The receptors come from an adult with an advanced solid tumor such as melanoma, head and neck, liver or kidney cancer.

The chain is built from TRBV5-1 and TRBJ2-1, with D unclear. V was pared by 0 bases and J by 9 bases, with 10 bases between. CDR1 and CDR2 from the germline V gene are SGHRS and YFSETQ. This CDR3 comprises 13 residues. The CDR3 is CASSLERISEQFF. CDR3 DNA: TGCGCCAGCAGCTTGGAGAGAATCAGTGAGCAGTTCTTC.

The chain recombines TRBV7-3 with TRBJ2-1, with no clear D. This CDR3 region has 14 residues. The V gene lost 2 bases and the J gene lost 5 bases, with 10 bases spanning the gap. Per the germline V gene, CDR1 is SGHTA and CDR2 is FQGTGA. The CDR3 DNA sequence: TGTGCCAGCAGCTTAGGCAGGCTGAACAATGAGCAGTTCTTC. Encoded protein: CASSLGRLNNEQFF.

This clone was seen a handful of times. The CDR3 nucleotides are TGTGCCAGCTCACCGGGACCTCCCACAGATACGCAGTATTTT. This translates into CASSPGPPTDTQYF. The chain is built from TRBV18 and TRBJ2-3; D possibly matches TRBD1 or TRBD2 (5 bases each). Germline assignment: CDR1 KGHSH and CDR2 LQKENI. V lost 3 bases to trimming and J lost 2 bases, with 9 bases between them. The CDR3 sequence is 14 residues long.

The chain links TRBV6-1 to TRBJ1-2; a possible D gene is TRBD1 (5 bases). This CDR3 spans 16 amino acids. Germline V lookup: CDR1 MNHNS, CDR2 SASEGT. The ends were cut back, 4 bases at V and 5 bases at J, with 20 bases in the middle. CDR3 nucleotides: TGTGCCAGCAGTGCAAATCGACCCGGAAAGGGGTATGGCTACACCTTC. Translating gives CASSANRPGKGYGYTF.

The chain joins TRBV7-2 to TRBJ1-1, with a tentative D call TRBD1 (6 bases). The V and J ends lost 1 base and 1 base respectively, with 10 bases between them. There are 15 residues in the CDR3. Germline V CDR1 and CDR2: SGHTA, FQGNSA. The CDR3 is CASSLVGGGNTEAFF. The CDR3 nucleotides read TGTGCCAGCAGCTTAGTAGGGGGAGGGAACACTGAAGCTTTCTTT.

This CDR3 is CASSLSIMKARTGTTDTQYF. The CDR3 region has the DNA TGTGCCAGCAGTTTATCGATCATGAAAGCTAGGACAGGGACGACAGATACGCAGTATTTT. The chain is built from TRBV27 and TRBJ2-3, with TRBD1 identical over 8 bases. CDR3 length: 20 amino acids. With 0 bases clipped from V and 3 bases from J, the junction kept 17 bases outside the gene matches. Germline-derived CDR1 and CDR2 are MNHEY and SMNVEV (reference sequence).

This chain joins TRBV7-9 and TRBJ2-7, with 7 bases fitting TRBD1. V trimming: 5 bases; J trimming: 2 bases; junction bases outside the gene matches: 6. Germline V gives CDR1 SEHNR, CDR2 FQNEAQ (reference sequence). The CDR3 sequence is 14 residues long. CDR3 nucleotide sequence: TGTGCCAGCAGCAAAGCCGGGACAGCCTACGAGCAGTACGTC. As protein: CASSKAGTAYEQYV.

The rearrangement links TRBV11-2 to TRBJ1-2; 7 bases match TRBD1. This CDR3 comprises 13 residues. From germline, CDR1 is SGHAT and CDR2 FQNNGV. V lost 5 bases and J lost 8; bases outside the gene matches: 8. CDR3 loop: CASSRRTGGGYTF. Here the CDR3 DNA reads TGTGCCAGCAGCAGGAGGACAGGCGGCGGCTACACCTTC.

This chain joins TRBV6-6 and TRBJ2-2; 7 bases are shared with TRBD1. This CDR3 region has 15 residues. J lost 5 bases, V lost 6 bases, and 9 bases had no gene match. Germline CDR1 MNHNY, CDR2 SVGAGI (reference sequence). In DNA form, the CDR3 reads TGTGCCAGCAGCTCGACAGGGTATGGTACCGGGGAGCTGTTTTTT. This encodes CASSSTGYGTGELFF.

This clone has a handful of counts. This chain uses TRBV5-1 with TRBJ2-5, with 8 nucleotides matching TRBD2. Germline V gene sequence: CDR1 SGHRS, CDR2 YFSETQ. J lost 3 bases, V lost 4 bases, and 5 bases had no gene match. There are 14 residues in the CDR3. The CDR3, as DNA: TGCGCCAGCAGCCGGCGGCGGGGGGAAGAGACCCAGTACTTC. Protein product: CASSRRRGEETQYF.

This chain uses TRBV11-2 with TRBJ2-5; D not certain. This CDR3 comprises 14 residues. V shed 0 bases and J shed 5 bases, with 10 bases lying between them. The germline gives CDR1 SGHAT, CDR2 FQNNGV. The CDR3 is CASSLDGLGETQYF. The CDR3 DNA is TGTGCCAGCAGCTTAGACGGCCTGGGGGAGACCCAGTACTTC.

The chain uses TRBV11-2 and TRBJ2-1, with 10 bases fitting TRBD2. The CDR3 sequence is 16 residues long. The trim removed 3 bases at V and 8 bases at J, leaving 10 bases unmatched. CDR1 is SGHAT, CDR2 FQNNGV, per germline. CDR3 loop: CASSFINSLAGDEQFF. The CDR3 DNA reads TGTGCCAGCAGCTTTATAAATAGCCTAGCGGGGGATGAGCAGTTCTTC.

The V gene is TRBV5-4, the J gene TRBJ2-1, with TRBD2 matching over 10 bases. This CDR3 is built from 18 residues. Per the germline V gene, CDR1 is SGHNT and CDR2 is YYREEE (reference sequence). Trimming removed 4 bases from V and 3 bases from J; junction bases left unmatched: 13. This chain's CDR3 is CASSATGWVAGGYNEQFF. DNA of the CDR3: TGTGCCAGCAGCGCCACCGGGTGGGTAGCGGGGGGCTACAATGAGCAGTTCTTC.

The CDR3 protein is CASSLTWGNQPQHF. The CDR3 region has the DNA TGTGCCAGCAGTTTAACCTGGGGCAATCAGCCCCAGCATTTT. The chain links TRBV27 to TRBJ1-5, with D unresolved. V dropped 2 bases and J dropped 2 bases, with 7 bases sitting between them. The CDR3 has 14 amino acids. The V gene's germline CDR1 is MNHEY and CDR2 SMNVEV (reference sequence).